The rows below give T cell receptor beta chains drawn from one sample of a study of spatial heterogeneity in lung cancer. Each CDR3 protein is one row after TCRdb ran MiXCR on the 5' RACE reads. The sample contains some 100,000 distinct CDR3 sequences, around 8.6% of which appear only once. The material sequenced was PBMCs, taken at surgery. These receptors were obtained from a male donor with early-stage non-small cell lung cancer. CDR3s include the opening cysteine and the closing phenylalanine or tryptophan. Each record gives: clone size, D gene, J gene, V gene, CDR3 DNA, CDR3 protein. The D gene is left open where the match is weak. For some rows the clone size is stated as once, few or many, or as a class when expanded; others skip it.

clone size: -; D gene: -; J gene: TRBJ2-1; V gene: TRBV29-1; CDR3 DNA: TGCAGCGTTGAAGATGCCCCCCGGTCCTACAATGAGCAGTTCTTC; CDR3 protein: CSVEDAPRSYNEQFF
clone size: many; D gene: -; J gene: TRBJ2-7; V gene: TRBV15; CDR3 DNA: TGTGCCACCATGCTATACACCTCCTACGAGCAGTACTTC; CDR3 protein: CATMLYTSYEQYF
clone size: -; D gene: TRBD2; J gene: TRBJ2-7; V gene: TRBV20-1; CDR3 DNA: TGCAGTGCTAGCTCCGGGACTAGCGGAGATTACGAGCAGTACTTC; CDR3 protein: CSASSGTSGDYEQYF
clone size: -; D gene: TRBD1; J gene: TRBJ2-7; V gene: TRBV5-1; CDR3 DNA: TGCGCCAGCAGCTTGGAGACAGGGGGCCCCTACGAGCAGTACTTC; CDR3 protein: CASSLETGGPYEQYF
clone size: few; D gene: TRBD2; J gene: TRBJ2-7; V gene: TRBV20-1; CDR3 DNA: TGCAGTGCTCCCCTGGGGGCTAGCGGGAGATACGAGCAGTACTTC; CDR3 protein: CSAPLGASGRYEQYF
clone size: few; D gene: -; J gene: TRBJ1-1; V gene: TRBV10-3; CDR3 DNA: TGTGCCATCACCCAGGGCAGGGATCGTACTGAAGCTTTCTTT; CDR3 protein: CAITQGRDRTEAFF
clone size: few; D gene: TRBD2; J gene: TRBJ2-3; V gene: TRBV9; CDR3 DNA: TGTGCCAGCAGCACGCGGCCCAGCGGGGGGGGCACAGATACGCAGTATTTT; CDR3 protein: CASSTRPSGGGTDTQYF
clone size: few; D gene: -; J gene: TRBJ2-2; V gene: TRBV21-1; CDR3 DNA: TGTGCCAGCAGCGGCCGGGACAGCCACACCGGGGAGCTGTTTTTT; CDR3 protein: CASSGRDSHTGELFF
clone size: many; D gene: -; J gene: TRBJ2-7; V gene: TRBV30; CDR3 DNA: TGTGCCTGGAGTACGGACAGAGACGAGCAGTACTTC; CDR3 protein: CAWSTDRDEQYF
clone size: few; D gene: -; J gene: TRBJ2-3; V gene: TRBV4-2; CDR3 DNA: TGTGCCAGCAGCCAAGATGGGCAGGGTTGGGCGCAGTATTTT; CDR3 protein: CASSQDGQGWAQYF
clone size: many; D gene: -; J gene: TRBJ2-7; V gene: TRBV20-1; CDR3 DNA: TGCAGTGCCTGGGGCCGCAGAGGGGGCGAGCAGTACTTC; CDR3 protein: CSAWGRRGGEQYF
clone size: -; D gene: TRBD1; J gene: TRBJ2-1; V gene: TRBV20-1; CDR3 DNA: TGCAGTGCTATTCGACAGGGGGGAGTAAATGAGCAGTTCTTC; CDR3 protein: CSAIRQGGVNEQFF
clone size: -; D gene: TRBD2; J gene: TRBJ2-3; V gene: TRBV5-1; CDR3 DNA: TGCGCCAGCAGACTCTTGACTAGCGTGGATACGCAGTATTTT; CDR3 protein: CASRLLTSVDTQYF
clone size: many; D gene: TRBD2; J gene: TRBJ2-5; V gene: TRBV9; CDR3 DNA: TGTGCCAGCAGCCCACCGCAGCGGGGGGGAGGTGAGACCCAGTACTTC; CDR3 protein: CASSPPQRGGGETQYF
clone size: many; D gene: -; J gene: TRBJ2-5; V gene: TRBV5-1; CDR3 DNA: TGCGCCAGCAGCTTGAGCCACAGAGAAGAGACCCAGTACTTC; CDR3 protein: CASSLSHREETQYF
clone size: -; D gene: -; J gene: TRBJ2-7; V gene: TRBV9; CDR3 DNA: TGTGCCAGCAGCCCAGGGCGTCGTCCCTACGAGCAGTACTTC; CDR3 protein: CASSPGRRPYEQYF
clone size: -; D gene: -; J gene: TRBJ2-7; V gene: TRBV21-1; CDR3 DNA: TGTGCCAGCAGCGACCGGGACAGGGAGGAAAACTCCTACGAGCAGTACTTC; CDR3 protein: CASSDRDREENSYEQYF
clone size: -; D gene: TRBD1; J gene: TRBJ1-1; V gene: TRBV10-3; CDR3 DNA: TGTGCCATCAAGGGACAGATGAACACTGAAGCTTTCTTT; CDR3 protein: CAIKGQMNTEAFF
clone size: many; D gene: TRBD1; J gene: TRBJ2-7; V gene: TRBV2; CDR3 DNA: TGTGCCAGCAGGGGGACAGGGAGAGGCTACGAGCAGTACTTC; CDR3 protein: CASRGTGRGYEQYF
clone size: few; D gene: -; J gene: TRBJ2-6; V gene: TRBV5-1; CDR3 DNA: TGCGCCAGCAGCCCTGGGCGCTCTGGGGCCAACGTCCTGACTTTC; CDR3 protein: CASSPGRSGANVLTF
clone size: -; D gene: -; J gene: TRBJ2-3; V gene: TRBV20-1; CDR3 DNA: TGCAGTGCTAGAGATTCGGATTCCTATACGCAGTATTTT; CDR3 protein: CSARDSDSYTQYF
clone size: few; D gene: TRBD2; J gene: TRBJ2-3; V gene: TRBV5-1; CDR3 DNA: TGCGCCAGCAGATCGACTAGCGGGACCACCTTCACAGATACGCAGTATTTT; CDR3 protein: CASRSTSGTTFTDTQYF
clone size: -; D gene: -; J gene: TRBJ2-3; V gene: TRBV29-1; CDR3 DNA: TGCAGCGTCCGCCGGATCCGCGCAGATACGCAGTATTTT; CDR3 protein: CSVRRIRADTQYF
clone size: many; D gene: -; J gene: TRBJ1-2; V gene: TRBV29-1; CDR3 DNA: TGCAGCGTCTCCGCCGGCGTCTATGGCTACACCTTC; CDR3 protein: CSVSAGVYGYTF
clone size: -; D gene: -; J gene: TRBJ2-3; V gene: TRBV29-1; CDR3 DNA: TGCAGCGTTTTCCCAGGAGGAGATACGCAGTATTTT; CDR3 protein: CSVFPGGDTQYF
clone size: -; D gene: TRBD2; J gene: TRBJ2-5; V gene: TRBV7-3; CDR3 DNA: TGTGCCAGCAGCACCGTAGCGGGAGGGCCACCAGAGACCCAGTACTTC; CDR3 protein: CASSTVAGGPPETQYF
clone size: many; D gene: TRBD1; J gene: TRBJ1-1; V gene: TRBV20-1; CDR3 DNA: TGCAGTGCCCGACAGGGAGAGACTGAAGCTTTCTTT; CDR3 protein: CSARQGETEAFF
clone size: many; D gene: TRBD1; J gene: TRBJ2-1; V gene: TRBV23-1; CDR3 DNA: TGCGCCAGCAGTCCCCCAGGGGGCGGATTGAATGAGCAGTTCTTC; CDR3 protein: CASSPPGGGLNEQFF
clone size: many; D gene: TRBD1; J gene: TRBJ1-2; V gene: TRBV7-9; CDR3 DNA: TGTGCCAGCAGCTTAGCGGGACAGGACCCTAGAGGCTACACCTTC; CDR3 protein: CASSLAGQDPRGYTF
clone size: few; D gene: TRBD2; J gene: TRBJ2-7; V gene: TRBV11-2; CDR3 DNA: TGTGCCAGCAGCTTCCTTAGCGGGAGGGACTACGAGCAGTACTTC; CDR3 protein: CASSFLSGRDYEQYF
clone size: -; D gene: TRBD1; J gene: TRBJ1-3; V gene: TRBV4-3; CDR3 DNA: TGCGCCAGCAGCCCAGGACAGGGGACAGGAAACACCATATATTTT; CDR3 protein: CASSPGQGTGNTIYF
clone size: many; D gene: TRBD2; J gene: TRBJ2-1; V gene: TRBV7-4; CDR3 DNA: TGTGCCAGCAGCCTTCAAGCGGGAGCAGGTTACAATGAGCAGTTCTTC; CDR3 protein: CASSLQAGAGYNEQFF
clone size: -; D gene: TRBD2; J gene: TRBJ2-3; V gene: TRBV7-9; CDR3 DNA: TGTGCCAGCAGCTTTTCCGGGACTAGGATGAATGGGGATACGCAGTATTTT; CDR3 protein: CASSFSGTRMNGDTQYF
clone size: -; D gene: -; J gene: TRBJ1-2; V gene: TRBV9; CDR3 DNA: TGTGCCAGCAGCGTAGGAGAACGGGACTATGGCTACACCTTC; CDR3 protein: CASSVGERDYGYTF
clone size: few; D gene: -; J gene: TRBJ2-3; V gene: TRBV24-1; CDR3 DNA: TGTGCCACCAGAGGGACGTCCACAGATACGCAGTATTTT; CDR3 protein: CATRGTSTDTQYF
clone size: many; D gene: -; J gene: TRBJ1-2; V gene: TRBV29-1; CDR3 DNA: TGCAGCGTTGAGTTTGGTGGGGCGCTCTATGGCTACACCTTC; CDR3 protein: CSVEFGGALYGYTF
clone size: many; D gene: -; J gene: TRBJ2-2; V gene: TRBV5-1; CDR3 DNA: TGCGCCAGCAGACTTGTAGTTTCGACCGGGGAGCTGTTTTTT; CDR3 protein: CASRLVVSTGELFF
clone size: -; D gene: -; J gene: TRBJ2-2; V gene: TRBV4-1; CDR3 DNA: TGCGCCAGCAGCCAAGTCGGGTTCAACACCGGGGAGCTGTTTTTT; CDR3 protein: CASSQVGFNTGELFF
clone size: few; D gene: TRBD2; J gene: TRBJ2-1; V gene: TRBV5-1; CDR3 DNA: TGCGCCAGCAGCTTGGGACTAGCGGGGGGCTACAATGAGCAGTTCTTC; CDR3 protein: CASSLGLAGGYNEQFF
clone size: -; D gene: -; J gene: TRBJ1-1; V gene: TRBV7-2; CDR3 DNA: TGTGCCAGCACCCTCCGGACTGGCACTGAAGCTTTCTTT; CDR3 protein: CASTLRTGTEAFF
clone size: few; D gene: TRBD1; J gene: TRBJ2-1; V gene: TRBV4-1; CDR3 DNA: TGCGCCAGCACCGAGCGACCGGGACAGGGGCGCGATGAGCAGTTCTTC; CDR3 protein: CASTERPGQGRDEQFF
clone size: few; D gene: TRBD1; J gene: TRBJ2-1; V gene: TRBV20-1; CDR3 DNA: TGCAGCCAGGACAGGAGCTCCTACAATGAGCAGTTCTTC; CDR3 protein: CSQDRSSYNEQFF
clone size: many; D gene: TRBD2; J gene: TRBJ2-1; V gene: TRBV19; CDR3 DNA: TGTGCCAGTAGGAGCGGGGCCAAACGTAATGAGCAGTTCTTC; CDR3 protein: CASRSGAKRNEQFF
clone size: few; D gene: -; J gene: TRBJ1-1; V gene: TRBV5-1; CDR3 DNA: TGCGCCACCCAACTCCCTAGGGCTTTCTTT; CDR3 protein: CATQLPRAFF
clone size: many; D gene: TRBD2; J gene: TRBJ2-1; V gene: TRBV11-2; CDR3 DNA: TGTGCCAGCAGCTTCGGGACTAGCCATGAGCAGTTCTTC; CDR3 protein: CASSFGTSHEQFF
clone size: many; D gene: -; J gene: TRBJ1-4; V gene: TRBV21-1; CDR3 DNA: TGTGCCAGCACCCCGGGGGGCAGGGAAAAGGAAAAACTGTTTTTT; CDR3 protein: CASTPGGREKEKLFF
clone size: many; D gene: TRBD1; J gene: TRBJ1-2; V gene: TRBV5-1; CDR3 DNA: TGCGCCAGCAGCTTGGAGACAGGGTATACTGGAGGCTACACCTTC; CDR3 protein: CASSLETGYTGGYTF
clone size: few; D gene: -; J gene: TRBJ1-5; V gene: TRBV20-1; CDR3 DNA: TGCAGTGCTAGTATCGTCGGGGGCGATCAGCCCCAGCATTTT; CDR3 protein: CSASIVGGDQPQHF
clone size: many; D gene: -; J gene: TRBJ2-1; V gene: TRBV19; CDR3 DNA: TGTGCCAGTAGGGGACTGCGGGGGCATTACAATGAGCAGTTCTTC; CDR3 protein: CASRGLRGHYNEQFF
clone size: -; D gene: -; J gene: TRBJ2-7; V gene: TRBV6-4; CDR3 DNA: TGTGCCAGCTCCCCGGAGGACGAGCAGTACTTC; CDR3 protein: CASSPEDEQYF
clone size: many; D gene: -; J gene: TRBJ2-2; V gene: TRBV10-2; CDR3 DNA: TGCGCCAGCTCATGGCGAAACGGGGAGCTGTTTTTT; CDR3 protein: CASSWRNGELFF
clone size: -; D gene: -; J gene: TRBJ2-4; V gene: TRBV4-3; CDR3 DNA: TGCGCCAGCAGCCAAGAAGCAGCCAAAAACATTCAGTACTTC; CDR3 protein: CASSQEAAKNIQYF
clone size: many; D gene: TRBD1; J gene: TRBJ1-2; V gene: TRBV2; CDR3 DNA: TGTGCCAGCAACCCTCAGGGGGCGGACTATGGCTACACCTTC; CDR3 protein: CASNPQGADYGYTF